This entry describes one T cell receptor beta chain. This CDR3 has 12 residues. Trimming took off 1 base at V and 7 bases at J, with 9 bases between the two ends. CDR1 is SGHRS and CDR2 is YFSETQ in the germline V gene. The data were taken from a study of CD8 T cells in Susac syndrome. RNA, at roughly 0.45 to 1 ug, was reverse transcribed with random hexamers. TCRdb processed the immunoSEQ multiplex PCR reads anew with MiXCR; each CDR3 protein has one entry. The sample lists about 180,000 distinct CDR3 sequences, approximately 94% occurring once. This TCR derives from a human donor with multiple sclerosis. Sequences were obtained from CD4+ T cells from PBMCs. The chain is built from TRBV5-1 and TRBJ2-7; no clear D gene. CDR3 loop: CASSLSASEQYF. CDR3 coding DNA: TGCGCCAGCAGCTTGTCAGCGAGTGAGCAGTACTTC.